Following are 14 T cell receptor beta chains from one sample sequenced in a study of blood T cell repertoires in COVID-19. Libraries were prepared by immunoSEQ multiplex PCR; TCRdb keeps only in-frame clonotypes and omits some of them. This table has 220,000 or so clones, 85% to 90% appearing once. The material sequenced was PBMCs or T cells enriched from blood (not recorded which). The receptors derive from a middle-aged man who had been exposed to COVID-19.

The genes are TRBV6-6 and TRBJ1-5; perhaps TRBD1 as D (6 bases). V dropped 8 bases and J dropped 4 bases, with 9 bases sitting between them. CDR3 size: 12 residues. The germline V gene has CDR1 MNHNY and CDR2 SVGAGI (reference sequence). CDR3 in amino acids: CASGQGNQPQHF. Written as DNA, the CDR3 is TGTGCCAGCGGTCAGGGGAATCAGCCCCAGCATTTT.

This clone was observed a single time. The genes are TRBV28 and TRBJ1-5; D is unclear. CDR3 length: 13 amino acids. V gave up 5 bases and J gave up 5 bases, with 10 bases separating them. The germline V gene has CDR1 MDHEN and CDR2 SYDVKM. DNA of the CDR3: TGTGCCAGCAGTCCATGGCGGGATCAGCCCCAGCATTTT. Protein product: CASSPWRDQPQHF.

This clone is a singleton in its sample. For the CDR3, the DNA is TGTGCCACCCACCGGGACAGGGGGCGAGCTAATGAAAAACTGTTTTTT. Amino acids: CATHRDRGRANEKLFF. The chain combines TRBV2 with TRBJ1-4; TRBD1 matches at 12 bases. The V gene's germline CDR1 is SNHLY and CDR2 FYNNEI. The CDR3 is made up of 16 amino acids. The V segment lost 10 bases and the J segment 3 bases; nucleotides outside the gene matches: 9. Combining the CDR3 with reference TRBV2 and TRBJ1-4 gives the whole variable domain EPEVTQTPSHQVTQMGQEVILRCVPISNHLYFYWYRQILGQKVEFLVSFYNNEISEKSEIFDDQFSVERPDGSNFTLKIRSTKLEDSAMYFCATHRDRGRANEKLFFGSGTQLSVL.

The CDR3 DNA is TGTGCCAGCAGTGAAGCAGTGCTAGCGGGAGGGCTCGGGGAGCTGTTTTTT. Translation gives CASSEAVLAGGLGELFF. This chain links TRBV2 with TRBJ2-2; 12 bases are shared with TRBD2. V lost 0 bases and J lost 7; bases outside the gene matches: 6. The CDR3 has 17 amino acids. Germline V gene lookup returns CDR1 SNHLY and CDR2 FYNNEI.

CDR3 residues: CASSVASGGNYEQYF. As DNA, the CDR3 is TGTGCCAGCTCCGTAGCTAGCGGGGGGAACTACGAGCAGTACTTC. This chain links TRBV18 with TRBJ2-7, with 11 bases fitting TRBD2. This CDR3 has 15 amino acids. CDR1 is KGHSH and CDR2 is LQKENI in the germline V gene. J was trimmed by 3 bases and V by 6 bases; bases with no gene match: 7.

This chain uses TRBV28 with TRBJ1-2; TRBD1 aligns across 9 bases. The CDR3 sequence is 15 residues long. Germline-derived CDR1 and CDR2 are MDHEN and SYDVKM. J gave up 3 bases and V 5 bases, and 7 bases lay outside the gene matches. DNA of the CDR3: TGTGCCAGCAGTGTTCCACAGGGGGCTTACTATGGCTACACCTTC. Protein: CASSVPQGAYYGYTF.

This CDR3 reads CASSRYQVTGQNIQYF. In DNA form, the CDR3 reads TGCGCCAGCAGCCGGTATCAAGTGACAGGCCAAAACATTCAGTACTTC. This sequence joins TRBV10-2 and TRBJ2-4; D is perhaps TRBD1 (6 bases). This CDR3 region has 16 residues. From germline, CDR1 is WSHSY and CDR2 SAAADI. Trimming shortened V by 6 bases and J by 5 bases, and 20 bases separated the two germline ends.

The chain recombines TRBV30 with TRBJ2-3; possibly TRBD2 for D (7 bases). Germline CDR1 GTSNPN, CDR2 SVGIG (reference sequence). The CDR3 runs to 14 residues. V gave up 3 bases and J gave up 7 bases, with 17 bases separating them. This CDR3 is CAWRAGAVTHTQYF. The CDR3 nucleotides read TGTGCCTGGAGGGCGGGGGCGGTCACTCATACGCAGTATTTT. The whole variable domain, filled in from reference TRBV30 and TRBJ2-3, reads SQTIHQWPATLVQPVGSPLSLECTVEGTSNPNLYWYRQAAGRGLQLLFYSVGIGQISSEVPQNLSASRPQDRQFILSSKKLLLSDSGFYLCAWRAGAVTHTQYFGPGTRLTVL.

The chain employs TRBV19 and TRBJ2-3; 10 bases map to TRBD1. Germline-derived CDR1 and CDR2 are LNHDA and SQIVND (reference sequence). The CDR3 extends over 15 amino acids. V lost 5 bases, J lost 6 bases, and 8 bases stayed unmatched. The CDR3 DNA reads TGTGCCAGTAGTGAACCGGGACAGGGGACGGATACGCAGTATTTT. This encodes CASSEPGQGTDTQYF.

The CDR3 DNA reads TGTGCCTGGAGTGGTCTACAGGGGGCATCACCCCTCCACTTT. Translation gives CAWSGLQGASPLHF. The chain couples TRBV30 to TRBJ1-6, with 9 bases lining up with TRBD1. The CDR3 is made up of 14 amino acids. V shed 1 base, J shed 10 bases, and the junction held 5 bases outside the gene matches. CDR1 is GTSNPN, CDR2 SVGIG, per germline (reference sequence).

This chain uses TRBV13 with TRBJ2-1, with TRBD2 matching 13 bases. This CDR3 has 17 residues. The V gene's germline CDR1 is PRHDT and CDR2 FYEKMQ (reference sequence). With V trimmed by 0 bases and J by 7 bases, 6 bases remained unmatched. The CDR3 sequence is CASSLGGLAGFRNEQFF. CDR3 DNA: TGTGCCAGCAGCTTAGGGGGACTAGCGGGATTTAGGAATGAGCAGTTCTTC.

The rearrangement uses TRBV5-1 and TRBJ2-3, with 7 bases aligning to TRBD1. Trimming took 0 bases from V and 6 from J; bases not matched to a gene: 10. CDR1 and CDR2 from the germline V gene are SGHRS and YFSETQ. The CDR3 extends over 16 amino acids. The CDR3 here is CASSLGQGQMMDTQYF. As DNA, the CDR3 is TGCGCCAGCAGCTTGGGACAGGGTCAAATGATGGATACGCAGTATTTT.

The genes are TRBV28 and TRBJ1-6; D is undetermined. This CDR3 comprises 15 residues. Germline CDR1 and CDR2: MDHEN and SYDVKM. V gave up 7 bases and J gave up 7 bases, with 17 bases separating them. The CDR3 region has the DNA TGTGCCAGCACCCCCCCCTCATTTGGCAATTCACCCCTCCACTTT. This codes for CASTPPSFGNSPLHF.

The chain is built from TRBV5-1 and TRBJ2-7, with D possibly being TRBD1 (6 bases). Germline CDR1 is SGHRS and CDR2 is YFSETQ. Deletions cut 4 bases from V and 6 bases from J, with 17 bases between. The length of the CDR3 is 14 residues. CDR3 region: CASSGSTGPREQYF. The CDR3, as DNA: TGCGCCAGCAGCGGTTCGACAGGCCCCCGCGAGCAGTACTTC.